Given below is one TCR beta chain in context. The specificity of this receptor is unknown. Base qualities are not provided; no much larger clone lies one nucleotide away. Collaborating institutions collected whole blood in K2EDTA tubes following their own protocols. Collaborator samples were shipped for TCRbeta analysis as frozen whole blood, isolated PBMCs, or DNA extracted from either sample type. These data come from a study of blood T cell repertoires in COVID-19 (dated by TCRdb to about 2020). The study in broad terms: Samples from collaborators originated in the United States, Italy and Spain and spanned both the acute and convalescent phases of COVID-19. The material from the prospective study consisted of cDNA or gDNA derived from T cells, B-cell-depleted T cells, or PBMCs. Subjects who had been exposed to COVID-19, were actively infected with it, or had recovered from it provided the deeply sampled blood TCRbeta repertoires that made up the dataset. The repertoires were made available in a free public database intended to serve as a resource for research on the immune response to SARS-CoV-2. Samples were obtained from the ongoing ImmuneRACE study (first 160 participants) and from about 1,300 subjects provided by 6 global collaborators. The sample metadata nearly always contained a de-identified subject ID, COVID-19 status, age in years and sex. HLA class I and class II types, where available, came from metadata supplied by the sample provider rather than from assay-based typing.

What the authors observed across the whole study: Clinical and demographic metadata were provided uncurated, with the amount varying by source and participant.

The CDR3 runs 12 residues from the cysteine to the phenylalanine. Left in the record is the CDR3 DNA by itself, 36 bases read in frame from the first base. V drops 5 bases and J drops 4 bases, leaving 7 bases in between. The germline V gene yields SGHTA for CDR1 and FQGNSA for CDR2. TCRbeta CDR3 regions were amplified from genomic DNA using the immunoSEQ Assay, a bias-controlled multiplex PCR. Regarding the original processing steps: The number of nucleated cells in each sample was estimated from the amplification of reference gene primers within the assay. To quantify the absolute abundance of each unique TCRbeta CDR3 rearrangement, sequence reads were collapsed and filtered. Productive Simpson clonality was computed per sample as the square root of Simpson's diversity index over productive rearrangements. TCRdb limited this immuneACCESS table to in-frame rearrangements with V and J called. A share of clones is missing; checked studies link under half to unresolved V genes, and the rest is unexplained. The V and J calls and clone size were taken over from that table, and D and trimming were inferred from the DNA. The sample yields about 200,000 clones; approximately 84% were counted once. The ten largest clonotypes hold approximately 8.1% of the sample.

This TCR was recovered from a woman in her forties or fifties with active or convalescent COVID-19. The source material was peripheral blood. The V and J segments used are TRBV7-2 and TRBJ2-3, with no confidently assigned D gene. The DNA reads as follows: TGTGCCAGCAGCGTCCGGGCAGATACGCAGTATTTT. Translated, it reads CASSVRADTQYF.